This is a list of T cell receptor beta chains from one sample in a study of cytomegalovirus exposure and HLA in healthy donors. The repertoire was sequenced with immunoSEQ multiplex PCR; TCRdb's copy has only in-frame clones and lacks some. The sample consists of some 140,000 clones, 60% to 85% of them appearing once. Sequences were obtained from PBMCs. These receptors all stem from a middle-aged woman in good health and CMV-seronegative. CDR3s include the opening cysteine and the closing phenylalanine or tryptophan. The D gene is left open where the match is weak. For some rows the clone size is stated as once, few or many, or as a class when expanded; others skip it.

clone size: -; CDR3 length: 14; V gene: TRBV6-4; J gene: TRBJ1-1; D gene: TRBD1; CDR3 DNA: TGTGCCAGCAGCCCCGGGACAGGGAACACTGAAGCTTTCTTT; CDR3 protein: CASSPGTGNTEAFF
clone size: -; CDR3 length: 15; V gene: TRBV10-2; J gene: TRBJ2-3; D gene: TRBD2; CDR3 DNA: TGCGCCAGCAGTGAGTCCCCCAGCGGGAGGGATACGCAGTATTTT; CDR3 protein: CASSESPSGRDTQYF
clone size: -; CDR3 length: 16; V gene: TRBV11-3; J gene: TRBJ2-1; D gene: TRBD2; CDR3 DNA: TGTGCCAGCAGCCTAGGCCTAGCGGGGGGCTACAATGAGCAGTTCTTC; CDR3 protein: CASSLGLAGGYNEQFF
clone size: -; CDR3 length: 17; V gene: TRBV15; J gene: TRBJ2-5; D gene: TRBD2; CDR3 DNA: TGTGCCACCAGCAGACCAAGGGCCACTAGCGGCCAAGAGACCCAGTACTTC; CDR3 protein: CATSRPRATSGQETQYF
clone size: -; CDR3 length: 15; V gene: TRBV28; J gene: TRBJ2-5; D gene: -; CDR3 DNA: TGTGCCAGCAGTAGTTTAACACTCGTCGGATTGGAGCAGTACTTC; CDR3 protein: CASSSLTLVGLEQYF
clone size: -; CDR3 length: 13; V gene: TRBV28; J gene: TRBJ1-5; D gene: -; CDR3 DNA: TGTGCCAGCAGTTTAAACCTAGATCAGCCCCAGCATTTT; CDR3 protein: CASSLNLDQPQHF
clone size: -; CDR3 length: 12; V gene: TRBV4-1; J gene: TRBJ2-3; D gene: TRBD2; CDR3 DNA: TGCGCCAGCGCGGGGGAGACAGATACGCAGTATTTT; CDR3 protein: CASAGETDTQYF
clone size: -; CDR3 length: 12; V gene: TRBV28; J gene: TRBJ1-2; D gene: -; CDR3 DNA: TGTGCCAGCAGTTTAGGCCAGTATGGCTACACCTTC; CDR3 protein: CASSLGQYGYTF
clone size: -; CDR3 length: 12; V gene: TRBV7-9; J gene: TRBJ2-5; D gene: -; CDR3 DNA: TGTGCCAGCAGATCGGTCCGAGAGACCCAGTACTTC; CDR3 protein: CASRSVRETQYF
clone size: -; CDR3 length: 18; V gene: TRBV4-2; J gene: TRBJ2-2; D gene: TRBD2; CDR3 DNA: TGTGCCAGCAGCCAAGTTGGGTTCGGACTAGCAATAACCGGGGAGCTGTTTTTT; CDR3 protein: CASSQVGFGLAITGELFF
clone size: -; CDR3 length: 15; V gene: TRBV10-1; J gene: TRBJ2-7; D gene: TRBD2; CDR3 DNA: TGCGCCAGCAGCGTTGACATGGCGGGGAGGGACGAGCAGCACTTC; CDR3 protein: CASSVDMAGRDEQHF
clone size: -; CDR3 length: 12; V gene: TRBV28; J gene: TRBJ2-7; D gene: TRBD2; CDR3 DNA: TGTGCCAGCCGGGGCGGCGGGGGGGAGCAGTACTTC; CDR3 protein: CASRGGGGEQYF
clone size: -; CDR3 length: 14; V gene: TRBV13; J gene: TRBJ1-1; D gene: TRBD1; CDR3 DNA: TGTGCCAGCAGCCCTGGGACAGGGGTTGGTGAAGCTTTCTTT; CDR3 protein: CASSPGTGVGEAFF
clone size: -; CDR3 length: 15; V gene: TRBV5-1; J gene: TRBJ2-7; D gene: TRBD1; CDR3 DNA: TGCGCCAGCAGCCAAACAGCGCAGGGGGCAGGCGAGCAGTACTTC; CDR3 protein: CASSQTAQGAGEQYF
clone size: -; CDR3 length: 16; V gene: TRBV9; J gene: TRBJ1-5; D gene: -; CDR3 DNA: TGTGCCAGCAGCTTAATAAGGACAGCCCGCAATCAGCCCCAGCATTTT; CDR3 protein: CASSLIRTARNQPQHF
clone size: once; CDR3 length: 14; V gene: TRBV10-1; J gene: TRBJ2-5; D gene: -; CDR3 DNA: TGCGCCAGCAGCCCTCAGACTTACCAAGAGACCCAGTACTTC; CDR3 protein: CASSPQTYQETQYF